This TCR beta chain was sequenced during a study of blood T cell repertoires in COVID-19 (dated by TCRdb to about 2020). As for the study more broadly: Collaborator samples came from the United States, Italy and Spain and covered acute and convalescent phases of COVID-19. The samples were drawn from two sources: the first 160 participants of the ongoing ImmuneRACE study, and 1,254 subjects contributed by 6 global collaborators. Sample metadata almost always included a de-identified subject ID, COVID-19 status, age in years and sex. Where HLA class I and class II types were available, the types were taken from metadata supplied by the sample provider, not from assay-based typing. The repertoires were released in a freely available public database meant as a resource for research on the immune response to SARS-CoV-2. Subjects who had been exposed to COVID-19, were actively infected with it, or had recovered from it provided the deeply sampled blood TCRbeta repertoires that made up the dataset. The prospective study material was composed of cDNA or gDNA derived from T cells, B-cell-depleted T cells, or PBMCs. General study outcomes and caveats: The amount of clinical and demographic metadata varied by source and participant and was provided uncurated.

From the germline V gene, CDR1 is SGDLS and CDR2 is YYNGEE. The cysteine opens and the phenylalanine closes a CDR3 of 14 amino acids. Only the CDR3 DNA stays, 42 bases, in frame from base 1. V is clipped by 3 bases and J by 2 bases, and the sequence between their germline boundaries is 11 bases long. The collaborating institutions used their own protocols to collect whole blood in K2EDTA tubes. For TCRbeta analysis, collaborators shipped samples in one of three forms: frozen whole blood, isolated PBMCs, or DNA extracted from either of those sample types. TCRbeta CDR3 regions were amplified from genomic DNA by means of the immunoSEQ Assay, a bias-controlled multiplex PCR. The authors processed their data as follows. The number of nucleated cells in each sample was estimated from the amplification of reference gene primers within the assay. Sequence reads were collapsed and filtered to measure the absolute abundance of every unique TCRbeta CDR3 rearrangement. Productive Simpson clonality was computed per sample as the square root of Simpson's diversity index over productive rearrangements. Imported from immuneACCESS, the table was reduced by TCRdb to in-frame sequences with V and J called. These copies leave out some clones; in studies compared against another copy, an unresolved V gene accounts for under half, and the cause of the remainder is not known. The D gene and trimming were derived from the DNA, and the V and J assignments and clone size from that table. The table for this sample lists 20,000 to 30,000 clones; around 86% of them were counted only once. The biggest ten clones account for roughly 20% of the sample.

As to this clone: Its antigen is still unknown. Within one base of it there is no much larger clone, and no base qualities were kept.

The TCR sequence derives from a woman older than 75 with acute or convalescent COVID-19. The chain is made from TRBV9 and TRBJ2-5; the D segment could be TRBD2, given 5 matching bases. The sequencing sample was made of peripheral blood. The CDR3 region has the sequence CASSGAGGQETQYF. The nucleotide sequence is given as TGTGCCAGCAGCGGGGCAGGCGGGCAAGAGACCCAGTACTTC. With the rest looked up from the reference TRBV9 and TRBJ2-5 genes rather than sequenced, the full variable domain is DSGVTQTPKHLITATGQRVTLRCSPRSGDLSVYWYQQSLDQGLQFLIQYYNGEERAKGNILERFSAQQFPDLHSELNLSSLELGDSALYFCASSGAGGQETQYFGPGTRLLVL.